Here is one T cell receptor beta chain with its context. What it binds is not known. V lost 3 bases and J 1 base, leaving 6 bases between the germline ends. This CDR3 spans 13 amino acids. CDR1 is MDHEN, CDR2 SYDVKM, per germline. The sample comes from a study of cytomegalovirus exposure and HLA in healthy donors. General study findings and limits: A reported reduction in N-insertions relative to the roughly 700-donor mean was seen in an Asian-associated ancestry cluster in a later analysis.

Primers for the PCR totalled 60 Vbeta and 13 Jbeta. Profiled with immunoSEQ multiplex PCR; TCRdb holds only in-frame clones, not every one. The data hold just over 200,000 clones, with 65% to 80% observed a single time. Material for sequencing was PBMCs. V gene TRBV28 combines with J gene TRBJ1-1; D is unresolved. This clonotype was sampled from a man aged 50 or older in good health and CMV-seronegative. The CDR3 loop is CASSFGQNTEAFF. The CDR3 coding sequence is TGTGCCAGCAGTTTTGGGCAGAACACTGAAGCTTTCTTT.